The 11 T cell receptor beta chains listed next were all sequenced from one sample in a study of beta chain features in type 1 diabetes. General study points: Among patients with Type 1 diabetes, TCRB CDR3s were moderately but significantly shorter in every one of the four CD4+ subsets.

The authors reverse transcribed all of the isolated RNA, so sequencing captured expressed TCRB transcripts. Assay used: immunoSEQ multiplex PCR; TCRdb lists only in-frame clones, some missing. Of some 160,000 clones listed, approximately 10% were seen once; the top ten hold roughly 0.7%. Their cognate antigens are unknown. The sequencing input was central memory CD4+ T cells from blood. The source of these receptors is a woman between 25 and 40 years old with type 1 diabetes.

The chain joins TRBV2 to TRBJ2-2, with 10 nucleotides matching TRBD1. Germline CDR1 and CDR2: SNHLY and FYNNEI. The junction had 5 bases not matched to a gene; V was cut back by 9 bases and J by 4 bases. This CDR3 spans 14 amino acids. CDR3 in amino acids: CASRTGGSTGELFF. Written as DNA, the CDR3 is TGTGCCAGTCGGACAGGGGGAAGCACCGGGGAGCTGTTTTTT.

This clone was picked up a small number of times. J is TRBJ2-3 and V is TRBV11-3; D is ambiguous. The CDR3 runs 12 residues. Trimming pared 2 bases from V and 7 bases from J, leaving 7 bases between. Germline values: CDR1 SGHNT, CDR2 YENEEA. CDR3 sequence: CASSLSQNTQYF. As DNA, the CDR3 is TGTGCCAGCAGCTTATCGCAGAATACGCAGTATTTT.

V and J are TRBV5-4 and TRBJ2-5, with TRBD1 matching over 8 bases. CDR1 is SGHNT, CDR2 YYREEE, per germline (reference sequence). The CDR3 sequence is 14 residues long. V gave up 1 base and J gave up 5 bases; unmatched junction bases: 4. The CDR3 here is CASSLRTGWETQYF. The CDR3 DNA is TGTGCCAGCAGCTTGAGGACAGGGTGGGAGACCCAGTACTTC.

This clone appeared a few times. This sequence joins TRBV2 and TRBJ2-2, with 10 positions matching TRBD2. Germline lookup yields CDR1 SNHLY and CDR2 FYNNEI. J was trimmed by 1 base and V by 4 bases; bases with no gene match: 0. There are 15 residues in the CDR3. The CDR3 region has the DNA TGTGCCAGCAGTGGGACTAGCGGGAACACCGGGGAGCTGTTTTTT. The encoded protein is CASSGTSGNTGELFF.

This clone was observed a few times. The rearrangement uses TRBV5-4 and TRBJ2-5; 16 bases fit TRBD2. Looked up from germline, CDR1 is SGHNT and CDR2 is YYREEE (reference sequence). This CDR3 spans 17 amino acids. J gave up 3 bases and V 5 bases, and 7 bases lay outside the gene matches. CDR3 loop: CASRPGTSGRAEETQYF. Here the CDR3 DNA reads TGTGCCAGCAGACCTGGGACTAGCGGGAGGGCCGAAGAGACCCAGTACTTC. The variable domain in full, completed from reference TRBV5-4 and TRBJ2-5, reads ETGVTQSPTHLIKTRGQQVTLRCSSQSGHNTVSWYQQALGQGPQFIFQYYREEENGRGNFPPRFSGLQFPNYSSELNVNALELDDSALYLCASRPGTSGRAEETQYFGPGTRLLVL.

This clone was found a few times. The CDR3 nucleotides read TGTGCCAGCAGCAAAGGGGGTGAAGCTTTCTTT. It specifies CASSKGGEAFF. This rearrangement joins TRBV7-3 to TRBJ1-1, with D perhaps matching TRBD1 (6 bases). The V gene lost 5 bases and the J gene lost 7 bases, with 8 bases spanning the gap. Germline assignment: CDR1 SGHTA and CDR2 FQGTGA. CDR3 length: 11 residues.

The J gene is TRBJ2-3, the V gene TRBV30; possibly TRBD2 for D (6 bases). Germline V gene lookup returns CDR1 GTSNPN and CDR2 SVGIG (reference sequence). The V and J ends lost 0 bases and 5 bases respectively, with 12 bases between them. The length of the CDR3 is 14 residues. CDR3 loop: CAWSVGAGQDTQYF. As DNA, the CDR3 is TGTGCCTGGAGTGTCGGAGCGGGCCAAGATACGCAGTATTTT.

The table lists this clone with a few counts. The chain combines TRBV9 with TRBJ1-2; the D gene is possibly TRBD1 (5 bases). Germline assignment: CDR1 SGDLS and CDR2 YYNGEE. V was cut by 5 bases and J by 6 bases, with 17 bases left in between. This CDR3 contains 14 residues. The CDR3 spells CASSDSLGLDGYTF. The CDR3 DNA reads TGTGCCAGCAGTGACAGCCTCGGACTAGATGGCTACACCTTC.

There are a few counts of this clone. The V call is TRBV29-1, the J call TRBJ2-3; TRBD1 might be the D (6 bases). The CDR3 covers 15 residues. The germline V gene encodes CDR1 SQVTM and CDR2 ANQGSEA. Deletions cut 1 base from V and 4 bases from J, with 15 bases between. CDR3 DNA sequence: TGCAGCGTTGAAGCCCGTAACAGGGTTGCAGATACGCAGTATTTT. The encoded protein is CSVEARNRVADTQYF.

This clone was counted only a few times. The DNA of the CDR3 is TGTGCCAGCAGCCAAGTCCTGAGCTCCTACGAGCAGTACTTC. Its translation is CASSQVLSSYEQYF. V gene TRBV4-2 combines with J gene TRBJ2-7; D uncertain. V was cut by 1 base and J by 0 bases, with 7 bases left in between. Germline CDR1 reads LGHNA; CDR2 reads YNFKEQ. CDR3 length: 14 residues.

This clone has a handful of counts. The rearrangement uses TRBV5-4 and TRBJ1-1; 11 nucleotides agree with TRBD1. V lost 4 bases to trimming and J lost 0 bases; unmatched junction nucleotides: 5. CDR3 size: 16 residues. The germline gives CDR1 SGHNT, CDR2 YYREEE (reference sequence). The CDR3 here is CASSPGQGAMNTEAFF. CDR3 in DNA: TGTGCCAGCAGCCCTGGACAGGGGGCTATGAACACTGAAGCTTTCTTT.